This T cell receptor beta chain was sequenced for a study of T cell changes during pregnancy in multiple sclerosis. Germline CDR1 is SGDLS and CDR2 is YYNGEE. CDR3 length: 14 residues. V dropped 3 bases and J dropped 3; count of bases not matched to a gene: 3. Repertoires were generated with immunoSEQ multiplex PCR, while TCRdb's copy carries only in-frame clones and drops some. Among 45,000 to 50,000 clones listed, 90% to 95% were seen once. The receptor's source is a female donor with multiple sclerosis, enrolled in a pregnancy study. This material consisted of peripheral blood, taken in the third trimester of pregnancy. The V gene is TRBV9, the J gene TRBJ2-7, with 10 bases identical to TRBD2. DNA for the CDR3: TGTGCCAGCAGCGCTAGCGGGAGCTACTACGAGCAGTACTTC. It yields the protein CASSASGSYYEQYF.